What follows describes a single T cell receptor beta chain. Its cognate antigen is unknown. The authors ran a second PCR of roughly 6 to 12 cycles using a sample-barcoded 5' primer and a J-beta primer mix. TCRdb called the 5' RACE reads again in MiXCR, with one record for every CDR3 protein. Of over 600,000 distinct CDR3 sequences listed, roughly 43% are singletons. Germline assignment: CDR1 SGHTA and CDR2 FQGNSA. This CDR3 region has 17 residues. J was trimmed by 13 bases and V by 0 bases; bases with no gene match: 16. The data derive from a study of blood T cells in healthy people across ages. The study, taken as a whole, reports: Reliance upon unsorted PBMCs precluded definitive naive versus antigen-experienced comparison. Long-lived donors carried more naive CD4+ cells and greater diversity than aged donors.

The genes are TRBV7-2 and TRBJ2-4; 9 nucleotides agree with TRBD2. The sample consisted of blood. This clonotype originated in a man older than 75 in good health. The chain's CDR3 is CASSLARLAVSYNEQYF. The CDR3 nucleotides are TGTGCCAGCAGCTTAGCGCGACTAGCGGTCTCCTACAATGAGCAGTACTTC.